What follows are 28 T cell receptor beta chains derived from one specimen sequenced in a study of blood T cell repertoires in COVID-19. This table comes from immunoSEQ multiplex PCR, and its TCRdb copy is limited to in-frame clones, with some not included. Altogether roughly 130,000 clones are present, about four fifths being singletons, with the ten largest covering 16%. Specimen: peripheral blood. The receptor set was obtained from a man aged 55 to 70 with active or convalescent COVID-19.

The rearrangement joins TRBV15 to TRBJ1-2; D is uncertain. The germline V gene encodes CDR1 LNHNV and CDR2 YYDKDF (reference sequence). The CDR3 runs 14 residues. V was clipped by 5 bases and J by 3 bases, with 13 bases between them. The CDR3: CATSELGLDYGYTF. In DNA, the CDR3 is TGTGCCACCAGCGAGCTTGGACTGGACTATGGCTACACCTTC.

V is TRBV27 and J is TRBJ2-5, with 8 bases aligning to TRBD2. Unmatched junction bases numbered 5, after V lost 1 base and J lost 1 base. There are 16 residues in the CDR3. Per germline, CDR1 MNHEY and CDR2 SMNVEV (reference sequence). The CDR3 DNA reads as TGTGCCAGCAGTTTATTAGGTAGCGGGGCCCAAGAGACCCAGTACTTC. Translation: CASSLLGSGAQETQYF.

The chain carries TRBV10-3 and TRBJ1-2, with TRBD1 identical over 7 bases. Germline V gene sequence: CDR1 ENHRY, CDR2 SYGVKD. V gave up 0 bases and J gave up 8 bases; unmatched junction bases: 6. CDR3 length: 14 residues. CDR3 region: CAISESGTEGGYTF. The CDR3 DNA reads TGTGCCATCAGTGAGTCGGGGACAGAGGGCGGCTACACCTTC.

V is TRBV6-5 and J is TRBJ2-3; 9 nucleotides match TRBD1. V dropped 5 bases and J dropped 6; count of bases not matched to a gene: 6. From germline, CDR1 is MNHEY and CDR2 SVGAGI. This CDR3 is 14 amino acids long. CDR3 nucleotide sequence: TGTGCCAGCAGTCCCCCCGGGACAGGGGATACGCAGTATTTT. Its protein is CASSPPGTGDTQYF.

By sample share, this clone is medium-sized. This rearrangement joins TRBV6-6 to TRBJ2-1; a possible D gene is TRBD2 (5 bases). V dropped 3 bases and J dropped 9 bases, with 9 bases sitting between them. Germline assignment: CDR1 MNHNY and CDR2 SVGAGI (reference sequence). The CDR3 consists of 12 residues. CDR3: CASSYDGSEQFF. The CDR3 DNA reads TGTGCCAGCAGTTATGATGGGAGTGAGCAGTTCTTC.

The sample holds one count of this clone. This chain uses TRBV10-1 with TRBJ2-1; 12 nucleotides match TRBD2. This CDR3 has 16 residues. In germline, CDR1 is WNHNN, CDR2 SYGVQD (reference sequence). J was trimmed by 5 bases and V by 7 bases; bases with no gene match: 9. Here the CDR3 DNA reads TGCGCCAGCACCGATCCACTAGCGGGAGGCGACAATGAGCAGTTCTTC. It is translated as CASTDPLAGGDNEQFF.

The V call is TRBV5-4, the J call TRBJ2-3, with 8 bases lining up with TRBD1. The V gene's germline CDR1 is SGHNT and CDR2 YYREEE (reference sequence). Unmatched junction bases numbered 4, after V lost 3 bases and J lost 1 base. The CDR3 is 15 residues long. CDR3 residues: CASSSGGAGTDTQYF. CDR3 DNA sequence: TGTGCCAGCAGCTCAGGGGGCGCTGGCACAGATACGCAGTATTTT.

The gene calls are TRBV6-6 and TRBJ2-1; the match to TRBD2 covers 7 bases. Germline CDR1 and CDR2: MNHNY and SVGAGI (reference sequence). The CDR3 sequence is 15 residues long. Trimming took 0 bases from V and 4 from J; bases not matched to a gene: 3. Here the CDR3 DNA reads TGTGCCAGCAGTTACTCGCGGACTAGGTACAATGAGCAGTTCTTC. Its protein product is CASSYSRTRYNEQFF.

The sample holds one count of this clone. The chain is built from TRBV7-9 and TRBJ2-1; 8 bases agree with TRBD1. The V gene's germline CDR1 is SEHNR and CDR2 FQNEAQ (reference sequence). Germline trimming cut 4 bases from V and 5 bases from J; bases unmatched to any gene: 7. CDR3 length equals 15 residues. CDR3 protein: CASSSQGAHHNEQFF. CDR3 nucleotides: TGTGCCAGCAGCTCTCAGGGGGCCCACCACAATGAGCAGTTCTTC.

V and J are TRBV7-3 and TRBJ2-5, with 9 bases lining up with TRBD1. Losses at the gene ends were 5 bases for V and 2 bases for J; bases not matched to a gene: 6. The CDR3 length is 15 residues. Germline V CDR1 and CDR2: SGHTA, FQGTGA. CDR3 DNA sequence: TGTGCCAGCAGCCCTGACAGGGGGAAACAAGAGACCCAGTACTTC. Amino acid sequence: CASSPDRGKQETQYF.

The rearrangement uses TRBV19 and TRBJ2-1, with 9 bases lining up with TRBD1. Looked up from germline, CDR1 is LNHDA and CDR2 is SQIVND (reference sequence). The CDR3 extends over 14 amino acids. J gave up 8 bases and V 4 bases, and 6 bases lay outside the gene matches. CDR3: CASSRGQGYDEQFF. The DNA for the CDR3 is TGTGCCAGTAGTAGAGGACAGGGGTACGATGAGCAGTTCTTC.

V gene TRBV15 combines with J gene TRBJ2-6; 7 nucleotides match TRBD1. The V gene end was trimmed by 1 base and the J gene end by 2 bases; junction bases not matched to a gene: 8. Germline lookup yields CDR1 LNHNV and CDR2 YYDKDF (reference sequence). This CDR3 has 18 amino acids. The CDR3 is CATSRARGPAPGANVLTF. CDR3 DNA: TGTGCCACCAGCAGAGCTAGGGGGCCCGCCCCTGGGGCCAACGTCCTGACTTTC.

In DNA form, the CDR3 reads TGTGCCAGCAGCCCTCGTGTCGGGACTAGCGGTAACAATGAGCAGTTCTTC. This codes for CASSPRVGTSGNNEQFF. The chain has TRBV7-8 and TRBJ2-1, with 11 bases identical to TRBD2. The V gene's germline CDR1 is SGHVS and CDR2 FQNEAQ. This CDR3 is built from 17 residues. V trimming: 5 bases; J trimming: 5 bases; junction bases outside the gene matches: 11.

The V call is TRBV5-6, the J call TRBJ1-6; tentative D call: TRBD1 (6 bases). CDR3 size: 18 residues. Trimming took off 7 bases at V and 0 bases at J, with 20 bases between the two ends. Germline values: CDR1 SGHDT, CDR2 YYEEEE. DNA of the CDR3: TGTGCCAGCCACTCCCGCCGACAGGAAAGCTCCTATAATTCACCCCTCCACTTT. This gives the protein CASHSRRQESSYNSPLHF.

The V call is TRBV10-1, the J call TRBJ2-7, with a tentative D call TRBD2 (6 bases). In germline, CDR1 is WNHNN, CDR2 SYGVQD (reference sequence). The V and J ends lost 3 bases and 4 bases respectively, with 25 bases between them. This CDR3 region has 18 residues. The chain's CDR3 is CASSDSKTWTGGWYEQYF. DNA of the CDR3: TGCGCCAGCAGTGATTCTAAAACCTGGACCGGGGGATGGTACGAGCAGTACTTC.

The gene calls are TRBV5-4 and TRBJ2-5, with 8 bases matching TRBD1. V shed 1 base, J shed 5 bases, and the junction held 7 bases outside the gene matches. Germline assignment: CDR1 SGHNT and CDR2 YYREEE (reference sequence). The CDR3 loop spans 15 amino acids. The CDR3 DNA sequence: TGTGCCAGCAGCTTGCTTGGACAGGGCAGGGAGACCCAGTACTTC. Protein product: CASSLLGQGRETQYF.

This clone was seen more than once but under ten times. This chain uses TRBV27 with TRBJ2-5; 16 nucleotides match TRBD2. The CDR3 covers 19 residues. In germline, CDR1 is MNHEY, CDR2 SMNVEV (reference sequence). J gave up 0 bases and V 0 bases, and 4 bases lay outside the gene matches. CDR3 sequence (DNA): TGTGCCAGCAGTTTATCCGTCGGGACTAGCGGGAGGGACCAAGAGACCCAGTACTTC. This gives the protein CASSLSVGTSGRDQETQYF.

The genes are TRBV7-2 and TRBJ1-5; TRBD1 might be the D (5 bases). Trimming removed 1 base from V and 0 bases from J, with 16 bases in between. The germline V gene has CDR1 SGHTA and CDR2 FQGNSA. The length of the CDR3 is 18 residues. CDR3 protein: CASSLVAGDGGSNQPQHF. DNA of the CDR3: TGTGCCAGCAGCTTAGTAGCTGGGGACGGGGGTAGCAATCAGCCCCAGCATTTT.

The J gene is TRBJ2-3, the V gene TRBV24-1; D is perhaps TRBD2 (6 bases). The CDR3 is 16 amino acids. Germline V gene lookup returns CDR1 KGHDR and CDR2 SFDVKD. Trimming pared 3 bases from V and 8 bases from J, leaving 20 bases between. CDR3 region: CATSDTTGRGFVTQYF. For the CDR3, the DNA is TGTGCCACCAGTGATACGACTGGGCGGGGCTTTGTTACGCAGTATTTT.

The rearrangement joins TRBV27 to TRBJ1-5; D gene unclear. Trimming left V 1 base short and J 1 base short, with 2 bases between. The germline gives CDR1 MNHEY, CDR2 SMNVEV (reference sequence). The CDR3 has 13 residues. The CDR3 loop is CASSLLSNQPQHF. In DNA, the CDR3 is TGTGCCAGCAGTTTATTAAGCAATCAGCCCCAGCATTTT.

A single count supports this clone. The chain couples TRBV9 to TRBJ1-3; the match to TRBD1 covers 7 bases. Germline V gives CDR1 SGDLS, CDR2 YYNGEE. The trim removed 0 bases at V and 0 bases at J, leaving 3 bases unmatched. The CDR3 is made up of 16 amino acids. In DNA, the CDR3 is TGTGCCAGCAGCGTAGCTGGGACAGCCTCTGGAAACACCATATATTTT. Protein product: CASSVAGTASGNTIYF.

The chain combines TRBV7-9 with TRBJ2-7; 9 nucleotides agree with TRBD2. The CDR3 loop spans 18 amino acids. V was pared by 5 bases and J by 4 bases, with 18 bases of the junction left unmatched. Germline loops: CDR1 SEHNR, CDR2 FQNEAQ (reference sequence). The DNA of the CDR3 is TGTGCCAGCAGCCCGCGAATAGGGGTTAGCGGGAGTACGTACGAGCAGTACTTC. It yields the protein CASSPRIGVSGSTYEQYF.

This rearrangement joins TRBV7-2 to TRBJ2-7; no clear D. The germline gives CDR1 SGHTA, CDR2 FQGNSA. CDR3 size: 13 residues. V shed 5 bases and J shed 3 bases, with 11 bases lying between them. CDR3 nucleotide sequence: TGTGCCAGCAGCCGATCTAGTTACTACGAGCAGTACTTC. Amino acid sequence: CASSRSSYYEQYF.

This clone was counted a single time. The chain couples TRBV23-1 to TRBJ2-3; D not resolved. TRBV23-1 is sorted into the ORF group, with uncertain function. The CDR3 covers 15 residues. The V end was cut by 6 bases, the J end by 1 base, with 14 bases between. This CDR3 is CASRLTPPGTDTQYF. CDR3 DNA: TGCGCCAGCAGATTAACTCCCCCGGGCACAGATACGCAGTATTTT.

CDR3 residues: CAWTPGQGTYGYTF. In DNA form, the CDR3 reads TGTGCCTGGACACCGGGACAGGGGACCTATGGCTACACCTTC. The chain links TRBV30 to TRBJ1-2; TRBD1 aligns across 10 bases. V gave up 4 bases and J gave up 4 bases; unmatched junction bases: 6. CDR1 is GTSNPN, CDR2 SVGIG, per germline (reference sequence). The CDR3 is made up of 14 amino acids.

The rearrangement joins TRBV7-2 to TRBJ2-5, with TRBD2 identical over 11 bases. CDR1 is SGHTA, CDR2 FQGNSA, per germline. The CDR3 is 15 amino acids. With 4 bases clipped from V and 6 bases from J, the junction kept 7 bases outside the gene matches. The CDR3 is CASSSNSGRGKTQYF. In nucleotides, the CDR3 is TGTGCCAGCAGCTCTAATAGCGGGAGGGGGAAGACCCAGTACTTC.

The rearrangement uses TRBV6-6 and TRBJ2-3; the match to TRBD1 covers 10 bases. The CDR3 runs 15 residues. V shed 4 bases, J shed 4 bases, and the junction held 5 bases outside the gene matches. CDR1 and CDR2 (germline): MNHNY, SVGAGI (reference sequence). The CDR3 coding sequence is TGTGCCAGCAGTTCCGACAGGGGGCCCCCAGATACGCAGTATTTT. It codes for CASSSDRGPPDTQYF.

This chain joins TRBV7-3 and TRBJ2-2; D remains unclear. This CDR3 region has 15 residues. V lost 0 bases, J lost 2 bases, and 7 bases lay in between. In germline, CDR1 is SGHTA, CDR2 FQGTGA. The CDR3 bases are TGTGCCAGCAGCTTAACGCGGAGCAACACCGGGGAGCTGTTTTTT. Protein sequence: CASSLTRSNTGELFF. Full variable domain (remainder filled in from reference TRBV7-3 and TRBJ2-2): GAGVSQTPSNKVTEKGKYVELRCDPISGHTALYWYRQSLGQGPEFLIYFQGTGAADDSGLPNDRFFAVRPEGSVSTLKIQRTERGDSAVYLCASSLTRSNTGELFFGEGSRLTVL.